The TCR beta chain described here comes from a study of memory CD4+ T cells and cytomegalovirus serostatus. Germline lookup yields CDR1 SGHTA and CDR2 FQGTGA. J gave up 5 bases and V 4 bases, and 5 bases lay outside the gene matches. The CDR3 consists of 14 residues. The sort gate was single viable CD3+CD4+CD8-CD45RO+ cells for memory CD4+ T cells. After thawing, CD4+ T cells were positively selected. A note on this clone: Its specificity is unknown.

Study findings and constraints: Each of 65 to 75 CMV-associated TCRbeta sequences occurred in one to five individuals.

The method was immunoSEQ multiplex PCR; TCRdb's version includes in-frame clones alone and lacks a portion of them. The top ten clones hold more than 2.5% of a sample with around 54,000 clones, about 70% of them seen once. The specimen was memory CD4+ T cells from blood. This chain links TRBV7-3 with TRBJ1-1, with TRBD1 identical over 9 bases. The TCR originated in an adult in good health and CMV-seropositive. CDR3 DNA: TGTGCCAGCAGCTCACAGGGGGCTCGGACTGAAGCTTTCTTT. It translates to CASSSQGARTEAFF.